The rows below give T cell receptor beta chains drawn from one sample of a study of monozygotic twins with inflammatory bowel disease. TCRdb processed the 5' RACE reads again and assigns one entry to each CDR3 protein, with no DNA. The ten most abundant clones cover 2% to 3% of a sample with approximately 400,000 distinct CDR3 sequences. Input material: blood. These receptor sequences come from a human donor with ulcerative colitis or Crohn's disease, or a healthy co-twin of an affected twin (not recorded which). Each CDR3 is given with its conserved first and last residue.

J: TRBJ2-1
V: TRBV10-3
CDR3: CAISDGGNEQFF

J: TRBJ2-3
V: TRBV12-3/TRBV12-4
CDR3: CASSPSWGNTDTQYF

J: TRBJ2-1
V: TRBV23-1
CDR3: CGFLCATLNGEGYNEQFF

J: TRBJ1-3
V: TRBV7-8
CDR3: CASSPAWSSGNTIYF

J: TRBJ2-3
V: TRBV2
CDR3: CASSEKGTSNSDTQYF

J: TRBJ2-2
V: TRBV5-1
CDR3: CASSLLQGANTGELFF

J: TRBJ2-2
V: TRBV11-3
CDR3: CASSQSWTGELFF

J: TRBJ1-1
V: TRBV7-9
CDR3: CASSQQNTEAFF

J: TRBJ1-1
V: TRBV11-3
CDR3: CASSPSLLIGAHQNLNTEAFF

J: TRBJ2-1
V: TRBV20-1
CDR3: CSAREGLEEFF

J: TRBJ1-5
V: TRBV28
CDR3: CAIRGTGGGQPQHF

J: TRBJ1-1
V: TRBV5-1
CDR3: CASRLTGPNTEAFF

J: TRBJ1-4
V: TRBV5-5
CDR3: CASSRRIGGEKLFF

J: TRBJ1-1
V: TRBV2
CDR3: CASSVGQGVGDTEAFF

J: TRBJ2-3
V: TRBV27
CDR3: CASRLQGRSTDTQYF

J: TRBJ2-3
V: TRBV7-9
CDR3: CASSHPPTQYF

J: TRBJ2-3
V: TRBV7-2
CDR3: CASSFDRGDTQYF

J: TRBJ1-1
V: TRBV18
CDR3: CASSQNRDTEAFF

J: TRBJ2-1
V: TRBV20-1
CDR3: CSTRKAAFYNEQFF

J: TRBJ2-1
V: TRBV10-3
CDR3: CAISGETERFF

J: TRBJ2-2
V: TRBV7-2
CDR3: CASSPRARSNTGELFF

J: TRBJ1-1
V: TRBV5-1
CDR3: CASTPNEQPFEYTEAFF

J: TRBJ2-3
V: TRBV20-1
CDR3: CSARVSADTQYF

J: TRBJ2-5
V: TRBV6-6
CDR3: CASSTLGTQETQYF

J: TRBJ1-2
V: TRBV29-1
CDR3: CSSGGGYGYTF

J: TRBJ2-7
V: TRBV12-3/TRBV12-4
CDR3: CASSLSPGAYEQYF

J: TRBJ2-4
V: TRBV3-1
CDR3: CASSQPGGKNIQYF

J: TRBJ1-6
V: TRBV20-1
CDR3: CSAPPGSSYNSPLHF

J: TRBJ2-7
V: TRBV2
CDR3: CASSIRAEQYF

J: TRBJ2-7
V: TRBV10-2
CDR3: CASGLAGDEQYF

J: TRBJ2-2
V: TRBV5-6
CDR3: CASENSGIASGELFF

J: TRBJ1-2
V: TRBV12-3/TRBV12-4
CDR3: CASGANYGYTF

J: TRBJ2-3
V: TRBV2
CDR3: CASSQTGLSTDTQYF

J: TRBJ2-1
V: TRBV7-2
CDR3: CASSLVLGAQQIYNEQFF

J: TRBJ1-2
V: TRBV12-3/TRBV12-4
CDR3: CASSLGGKDGYTF

J: TRBJ2-2
V: TRBV20-1
CDR3: CSMRGDGRTGELFF

J: TRBJ1-2
V: TRBV6-5
CDR3: CASSSTGGGYGYTF

J: TRBJ2-7
V: TRBV12-3/TRBV12-4
CDR3: CASSLPGTSSYEQYF

J: TRBJ2-7
V: TRBV7-2
CDR3: CASSAGTGPLKQYF

J: TRBJ2-5
V: TRBV27
CDR3: CASSLWGKGETQYF

J: TRBJ2-1
V: TRBV20-1
CDR3: CSAREVVQQFF

J: TRBJ1-2
V: TRBV4-2
CDR3: CASSQDNLGQGAWNYGYTF

J: TRBJ2-1
V: TRBV10-3
CDR3: CAISPMARGSLYNEQFF

J: TRBJ1-1
V: TRBV18
CDR3: CASSIQGANTEAFF

J: TRBJ2-1
V: TRBV28
CDR3: CASSPPRLAGSSEDNEQFF

J: TRBJ2-1
V: TRBV12-3/TRBV12-4
CDR3: CASSPHGDEQFF

J: TRBJ1-4
V: TRBV20-1
CDR3: CSASPWSGAGSPEKLFF

J: TRBJ2-3
V: TRBV13
CDR3: CASSSTGEGPDTQYF

J: TRBJ2-5
V: TRBV7-2
CDR3: CASSTRGTSGTQYF

J: TRBJ2-7
V: TRBV18
CDR3: CASSRPTGTYEQYF

J: TRBJ2-3
V: TRBV21-1
CDR3: CASSKRPDRVFTDTQYF

J: TRBJ1-2
V: TRBV20-1
CDR3: CSPERGAAYGYTF

J: TRBJ2-3
V: TRBV5-1
CDR3: CASSWGLAGGTDTQYF